This T cell receptor (beta chain) derives from a study of blood T cell repertoires in COVID-19. Looking at the study overall: COVID-19 samples, acute and convalescent, were from the United States, Italy and Spain.

Source study methods: By means of reference gene primer amplification, nucleated cell counts were estimated. Produced via immunoSEQ multiplex PCR; TCRdb's table is partial and in-frame only. V and J calls and clone size are those listed in that table; D and trimming were worked out from the DNA. Among 200,000 to 300,000 clones listed, 88% were seen once. Enrolled through a virtual design, the participants were between about 18 and 100 years of age and came from 24 US areas. Self-reported history from a screening survey and questionnaire set each donor's cohort. Germline-derived CDR1 and CDR2 are KGHSH and LQKENI. The CDR3 totals 15 residues. The trim removed 6 bases at V and 5 bases at J, leaving 12 bases unmatched.

The specimen sequenced was PBMCs or T cells enriched from blood (not recorded which). The receptor's source is a woman aged 40 to 50 with acute COVID-19. The chain joins TRBV18 to TRBJ2-5; 7 positions match TRBD1. CDR3 residues: CASSKPGQRAETQYF. The CDR3 DNA follows: TGTGCCAGCTCTAAACCGGGACAGCGAGCGGAGACCCAGTACTTC.